This is a list of T cell receptor beta chains from one sample in a study of T-cell memory formation after mild COVID-19. TCRdb processed the 5' RACE reads anew with MiXCR; each CDR3 protein has one entry. The sample shows about 390,000 distinct CDR3 sequences, 15% to 20% of them seen only once. The sample comprised PBMCs or a T cell subset sorted from them (not recorded which). These receptors all come from a man aged 18 to 30 who had mild COVID-19 (a few samples of this study predate the infection). Cell type and time point are not known. CDR3s include the opening cysteine and the closing phenylalanine or tryptophan. Fields, in order: V gene, J gene, D gene, clone size, CDR3 protein, CDR3 DNA. The D gene is left open where the match is weak. Some rows mark clone size as missing; the rest say once, few, many or name a class of expanded clone.

>TRBV6-5|TRBJ2-5|-|few
CASSSSGLYQETQYF
TGTGCCAGCAGTTCGTCCGGGCTGTACCAAGAGACCCAGTACTTC
>TRBV7-6|TRBJ2-1|-|-
CASSFAGRLNEQFF
TGTGCCAGCAGCTTCGCGGGACGATTGAATGAGCAGTTCTTC
>TRBV29-1|TRBJ2-1|-|few
CSVEDSTYNEQFF
TGCAGCGTTGAAGATTCAACCTACAATGAGCAGTTCTTC
>TRBV12-3/TRBV12-4|TRBJ2-7|-|few
CASSPLGPGYEQYF
TGTGCCAGCAGCCCTCTCGGGCCAGGTTACGAGCAGTACTTC
>TRBV4-3|TRBJ2-2|TRBD2|few
CASSQVWSGLEVDTGELFF
TGCGCCAGCAGCCAGGTGTGGTCGGGACTAGAAGTTGACACCGGGGAGCTGTTTTTT
>TRBV7-9|TRBJ2-2|TRBD2|-
CASSPGLAGGTNTGELFF
TGTGCCAGCAGCCCGGGACTAGCGGGGGGGACGAACACCGGGGAGCTGTTTTTT
>TRBV7-9|TRBJ1-1|TRBD1|-
CASSLRDRKAFF
TGTGCCAGCAGCTTACGGGACAGAAAAGCTTTCTTT
>TRBV20-1|TRBJ2-1|-|-
CSASWPAYNEQFF
TGCAGTGCTAGTTGGCCGGCCTACAATGAGCAGTTCTTC
>TRBV9|TRBJ1-5|-|-
CASSAPGATEPQHF
TGTGCCAGCAGCGCACCAGGGGCAACTGAGCCCCAGCATTTT
>TRBV12-3/TRBV12-4|TRBJ2-7|-|-
CASSLQGNSYEQYF
TGTGCCAGCAGTTTGCAGGGGAACTCCTACGAGCAGTACTTC
>TRBV29-1|TRBJ2-7|-|-
CSVDSGEQYF
TGCAGCGTTGACAGTGGCGAGCAGTACTTC
>TRBV27|TRBJ1-5|-|few
CASSYLADNQPQHF
TGTGCCAGCAGTTATCTGGCGGATAATCAGCCCCAGCATTTT
>TRBV4-1|TRBJ2-3|-|-
CASSQESTGRDTQYF
TGCGCCAGCAGCCAAGAATCGACGGGAAGAGATACGCAGTATTTT
>TRBV6-2/TRBV6-3|TRBJ2-7|-|-
CASSTLTGFYEQYF
TGTGCCAGCAGTACGCTCACAGGGTTCTACGAGCAGTACTTC
>TRBV5-1|TRBJ1-3|TRBD1|-
CASSGGQGAFGNTIYF
TGCGCCAGCAGCGGGGGACAGGGGGCCTTCGGAAACACCATATATTTT
>TRBV20-1|TRBJ1-1|TRBD1|-
CSAIYHRGALRDTEAFF
TGCAGTGCTATCTATCACAGGGGGGCCCTAAGGGACACTGAAGCTTTCTTT
>TRBV6-5|TRBJ2-2|-|few
CASSRFTGAGVPGELFF
TGTGCCAGCAGTAGATTTACAGGGGCGGGGGTCCCCGGGGAGCTGTTTTTT
>TRBV18|TRBJ1-2|TRBD1|many
CASSPGTAPEDGYTF
TGTGCCAGCTCACCCGGGACAGCCCCCGAGGATGGCTACACCTTC
>TRBV7-9|TRBJ1-5|-|-
CASSSGANGNQPQHF
TGTGCCAGCAGCTCCGGGGCGAATGGCAATCAGCCCCAGCATTTT
>TRBV28|TRBJ1-2|TRBD1|few
CASSLRDSLYGYTF
TGTGCCAGCAGTTTACGGGACAGCCTCTATGGCTACACCTTC
>TRBV5-1|TRBJ2-7|-|few
CASSLGAAWVEQYF
TGCGCCAGCAGCCTCGGGGCCGCCTGGGTGGAGCAGTACTTC
>TRBV7-2|TRBJ2-1|-|many
CASSLASQGNEQFF
TGTGCCAGCAGCTTAGCTAGCCAGGGGAATGAGCAGTTCTTC
>TRBV7-2|TRBJ2-1|-|few
CASSSQGSDEQFF
TGTGCCAGCAGTTCACAGGGATCCGATGAGCAGTTCTTC
>TRBV24-1|TRBJ2-5|TRBD2|-
CATSDLGLAGGMETQYF
TGTGCCACCAGTGACCTGGGACTAGCGGGGGGGATGGAGACCCAGTACTTC
>TRBV29-1|TRBJ2-5|-|once
CSVSPGKETQYF
TGCAGCGTCAGCCCAGGAAAAGAGACCCAGTACTTC
>TRBV20-1|TRBJ2-5|-|-
CSARDPSGAGETQYF
TGCAGTGCTAGAGATCCCTCGGGGGCCGGGGAGACCCAGTACTTC
>TRBV12-3/TRBV12-4|TRBJ2-1|-|many
CASSLAPRNNEQFF
TGTGCCAGTAGCTTAGCCCCCAGGAACAATGAGCAGTTCTTC
>TRBV21-1|TRBJ1-5|-|few
CASSPKGSTQPQHF
TGTGCCAGCAGCCCCAAGGGGAGCACTCAGCCCCAGCATTTT
>TRBV11-2|TRBJ2-3|TRBD2|-
CASVRTGGRDTQYF
TGTGCCAGCGTACGAACGGGGGGGCGCGATACGCAGTATTTT
>TRBV28|TRBJ2-6|-|-
CASSFWNGVGAPGANVLTF
TGTGCCAGCAGTTTTTGGAATGGCGTAGGGGCCCCCGGGGCCAACGTCCTGACTTTC
>TRBV7-6|TRBJ1-5|-|few
CASSPGEYSNQPQHF
TGTGCCAGCAGCCCAGGGGAATATAGCAATCAGCCCCAGCATTTT
>TRBV7-2|TRBJ2-3|-|many
CASSPGSSTDTQYF
TGTGCCAGCAGCCCAGGGAGTTCCACAGATACGCAGTATTTT
>TRBV9|TRBJ1-4|TRBD1|few
CASSAYGTAGEKLFF
TGTGCCAGCAGCGCGTACGGGACAGCTGGCGAAAAACTGTTTTTT
>TRBV28|TRBJ1-5|TRBD1|few
CASSSNSGTGSYQPQHF
TGTGCCAGCAGTTCTAACTCCGGGACAGGGTCATATCAGCCCCAGCATTTT
>TRBV7-3|TRBJ2-3|TRBD2|few
CASSLRAGEISDTQYF
TGTGCCAGCAGCCTCCGAGCGGGGGAGATTTCCGATACGCAGTATTTT
>TRBV7-6|TRBJ2-5|-|-
CASREWGEEETQYF
TGTGCCAGCAGGGAGTGGGGGGAAGAAGAGACCCAGTACTTC
>TRBV5-1|TRBJ1-5|-|-
CASSPIPGTDQPQHF
TGCGCCAGCAGCCCAATCCCAGGGACCGATCAGCCCCAGCATTTT
>TRBV4-1|TRBJ2-1|-|-
CASSQGIGGRHEQFF
TGCGCCAGCAGCCAAGGGATTGGAGGGCGGCATGAGCAGTTCTTC
>TRBV5-5|TRBJ2-5|-|-
CASSFWGRETQYF
TGTGCCAGCAGCTTTTGGGGCAGGGAGACCCAGTACTTC
>TRBV27|TRBJ2-3|TRBD1|-
CASGTGVSDTQYF
TGTGCCAGCGGGACAGGGGTTTCTGATACGCAGTATTTT
>TRBV20-1|TRBJ2-5|-|few
CSARDSRTQETQYF
TGCAGTGCTAGAGATTCCCGGACCCAAGAGACCCAGTACTTC
>TRBV5-1|TRBJ2-5|-|few
CASSLVSIQETQYF
TGCGCCAGCAGCTTGGTATCTATCCAAGAGACCCAGTACTTC
>TRBV6-2/TRBV6-3|TRBJ2-1|-|-
CASRVGDGTYNEQFF
TGTGCCAGCAGAGTTGGGGACGGAACCTACAATGAGCAGTTCTTC
>TRBV5-1|TRBJ2-3|TRBD1|-
CASSSPGQPTDTQYF
TGCGCCAGCAGCTCCCCGGGACAGCCCACAGATACGCAGTATTTT
>TRBV12-3/TRBV12-4|TRBJ1-4|TRBD1|-
CASSFVGQGPVNEKLFF
TGTGCCAGCAGTTTTGTCGGACAGGGGCCTGTTAATGAAAAACTGTTTTTT
>TRBV5-6|TRBJ1-3|-|-
CASSLVNTIYF
TGTGCCAGCAGCTTGGTTAACACCATATATTTT
>TRBV12-3/TRBV12-4|TRBJ2-1|TRBD1|-
CASSYPNRGAGNEQFF
TGTGCCAGCAGTTATCCGAACAGGGGCGCGGGTAATGAGCAGTTCTTC
>TRBV5-1|TRBJ2-3|-|many
CASSLFGDTQYF
TGCGCCAGCAGCTTGTTTGGCGATACGCAGTATTTT
>TRBV7-9|TRBJ1-2|-|few
CASSYGTLPGDYGYTF
TGTGCCAGCAGCTACGGAACGCTCCCGGGTGACTATGGCTACACCTTC
>TRBV28|TRBJ2-5|-|-
CASSFIETQYF
TGTGCCAGCAGTTTTATAGAGACCCAGTACTTC
>TRBV5-1|TRBJ1-1|-|-
CASSLSTHNTEAFF
TGCGCCAGCAGCTTGAGTACACACAACACTGAAGCTTTCTTT
>TRBV11-1|TRBJ2-1|TRBD2|-
CASGQGGSGDNEQFF
TGTGCCAGCGGGCAAGGTGGTAGCGGGGACAATGAGCAGTTCTTC
>TRBV7-6|TRBJ2-7|TRBD2|many
CASSRASGGLSSYEQYF
TGTGCCAGCTCTCGTGCTAGCGGGGGGCTAAGCTCCTACGAGCAGTACTTC
>TRBV12-3/TRBV12-4|TRBJ1-5|-|few
CASSLRPRGEGESNQPQHF
TGTGCCAGCAGTTTACGGCCCCGGGGGGAGGGTGAGAGCAATCAGCCCCAGCATTTT